This T cell receptor beta chain came from a study of blood T cell repertoires in COVID-19. Study as a whole: The United States, Italy and Spain supplied acute and convalescent COVID-19 samples. T cells, B-cell-depleted T cells, or PBMCs supplied cDNA or gDNA.

This CDR3 spans 14 amino acids. The V and J ends lost 2 bases and 4 bases, in that order; junction bases with no gene match: 3. Per the germline V gene, CDR1 is SGDLS and CDR2 is YYNGEE. Per the original methods: Quantification of nucleated cells was approximated via reference gene primer amplification. Repertoires were generated with immunoSEQ multiplex PCR, while TCRdb's copy carries only in-frame clones and drops some. V and J calls and clone size are those listed in that table; D and trimming were worked out from the DNA. The sample includes roughly 330,000 clones, around 80% of them seen just once.

The origin of this receptor is a woman in her forties or fifties with acute or convalescent COVID-19. V usage is TRBV9 and J usage is TRBJ2-5; 9 bases match TRBD1. The source material was peripheral blood. The DNA for the CDR3 is TGTGCCAGCAGCGTGGGGACAGGGATAGAGACCCAGTACTTC. Translated: CASSVGTGIETQYF.